Below, 28 T cell receptor beta chains from the same sample are listed, as sequenced in a study of CD4 and CD8 cells across lung adenocarcinoma regions. TCRdb processed the PCR reads anew with MiXCR; each CDR3 protein has one entry. The sample yields over 9,500 distinct CDR3 sequences, 56% seen once. Sequenced input: CD8+ T cells from the margin of a lung tumor. The source of these receptors is a female donor with lung adenocarcinoma. The CD4 and CD8 labels of this study may be unreliable.

The chain joins TRBV6-5 to TRBJ1-6; possible D gene TRBD1, 5 bases. The ends were cut back, 3 bases at V and 7 bases at J, with 10 bases in the middle. The germline gives CDR1 MNHEY, CDR2 SVGAGI. This CDR3 spans 14 amino acids. CDR3 nucleotide sequence: TGTGCCAGCAGTTATCGGCGGGGGAATTCACCCCTCCACTTT. This translates into CASSYRRGNSPLHF.

The rearrangement uses TRBV6-1 and TRBJ2-2; possible D gene TRBD2, 6 bases. The CDR3 is 18 amino acids. CDR1 is MNHNS, CDR2 SASEGT, per germline. V shed 0 bases and J shed 2 bases, with 16 bases lying between them. This chain's CDR3 is CASSEALLGGANTGELFF. DNA for the CDR3: TGTGCCAGCAGTGAAGCGCTTCTGGGGGGTGCTAACACCGGGGAGCTGTTTTTT.

Details on this clonotype: A single base separates this from a much larger clone, so it may be a read error. The CDR3 loop is CASNITGNTEAFF. CDR3 nucleotides: TGTGCCAGCAACATAACAGGGAACACTGAAGCTTTCTTT. V gene TRBV6-1 combines with J gene TRBJ1-1; D possibly corresponds to TRBD1 (5 bases). The ends were cut back, 7 bases at V and 1 base at J, with 10 bases in the middle. Per germline, CDR1 MNHNS and CDR2 SASEGT. The CDR3 totals 13 residues.

The V and J genes are TRBV6-1 and TRBJ2-3; unclear D gene. CDR1 and CDR2 from the germline V gene are MNHNS and SASEGT. V was shortened by 4 bases and J by 7 bases, with 12 bases between the two germline ends. The CDR3 sequence is 13 residues long. CDR3 sequence reads: CASSARPGHTQYF. The CDR3 DNA reads as TGTGCCAGCAGTGCCCGCCCCGGTCATACGCAGTATTTT.

This chain's CDR3 is CASSILAGTYNEQFF. Here the CDR3 DNA reads TGTGCCAGCAGTATACTAGCGGGGACTTACAATGAGCAGTTCTTC. J is TRBJ2-1 and V is TRBV6-5; 10 nucleotides align to TRBD2. CDR1 is MNHEY, CDR2 SVGAGI, per germline. The CDR3 has 15 residues. With V trimmed by 5 bases and J by 4 bases, 5 bases remained unmatched.

In this sample, this clonotype turned up a few times. This rearrangement joins TRBV4-1 to TRBJ1-1; 7 bases line up with TRBD1. This CDR3 region has 15 residues. V lost 5 bases, J lost 1 base, and 7 bases stayed unmatched. Germline CDR1 and CDR2: MGHRA and YSYEKL. The CDR3 DNA reads TGCGCCAGCAGCTTCGCCAGACAGGGGAACACTGAAGCTTTCTTT. This translates into CASSFARQGNTEAFF.

This clonotype occurred many times. This chain uses TRBV4-2 with TRBJ1-4; the match to TRBD1 covers 7 bases. The trim removed 0 bases at V and 8 bases at J, leaving 6 bases unmatched. This CDR3 has 15 amino acids. CDR1 is LGHNA and CDR2 is YNFKEQ in the germline V gene. DNA for the CDR3: TGTGCCAGCAGCCAAGATCAGGGGGAAGGGGAAAAACTGTTTTTT. Translating gives CASSQDQGEGEKLFF.

By sample share, this clonotype is medium-sized. The rearrangement links TRBV27 to TRBJ1-1; tentatively, D is TRBD1 (5 bases). V dropped 2 bases and J dropped 4 bases, with 26 bases sitting between them. Germline CDR1 and CDR2: MNHEY and SMNVEV (reference sequence). The CDR3 has 19 amino acids. DNA for the CDR3: TGTGCCAGCAGTTTAGGCCCTCCGGACGTCTGGGGGGGTACCACTGAAGCTTTCTTT. This encodes CASSLGPPDVWGGTTEAFF.

This clonotype was seen only once. Possible read error: a much larger clone is one base away. The chain employs TRBV6-1 and TRBJ2-1, with 10 bases aligning to TRBD2. Trimming took 2 bases from V and 13 from J; bases not matched to a gene: 11. Germline CDR1 reads MNHNS; CDR2 reads SASEGT. The CDR3 totals 15 residues. CDR3 in DNA: TGTGCCAGCAGTGAAATGGCTAGCGGGAGAAACATTCAGTTCTTC. As protein: CASSEMASGRNIQFF.

The rearrangement joins TRBV6-1 to TRBJ2-4, with D unclear. The J call could be wrong; TRBJ2-7 is a better fit for the DNA end. CDR1 MNHNS and CDR2 SASEGT come from the germline V gene. This CDR3 spans 14 amino acids. The CDR3 sequence is CASSEAALYYEQYF. Written as DNA, the CDR3 is TGTGCCAGCAGTGAAGCGGCGCTATACTACGAGCAGTACTTC.

A note on this clonotype: The junction departs from germline at one end; a sequencing error may be responsible. The V call is TRBV27, the J call TRBJ2-4; possible D gene TRBD1, 5 bases. Germline V gene lookup returns CDR1 MNHEY and CDR2 SMNVEV (reference sequence). This CDR3 has 13 amino acids. CDR3 sequence: CARGLRATDIQYF. The CDR3 DNA reads TGTGCCAGGGGGCTACGAGCGACAGACATTCAGTACTTT.

The table lists this clonotype with many counts. CDR3 DNA: TGCGCCAGCAGCTTGGATCCGGGGGGAACGAACACCGGGGAGCTGTTTTTT. It translates to CASSLDPGGTNTGELFF. The chain joins TRBV5-1 to TRBJ2-2; TRBD2 agrees at 7 bases. This CDR3 has 17 amino acids. With V trimmed by 0 bases and J by 0 bases, 5 bases remained unmatched. Germline V CDR1 and CDR2: SGHRS, YFSETQ.

For this clonotype: Relative to the germline gene, one junction end is altered; a read error may explain this. The rearrangement uses TRBV14 and TRBJ2-5, with D possibly matching TRBD2 (6 bases). This CDR3 region has 13 residues. Germline CDR1 reads SGHDN; CDR2 reads FVKESK. The CDR3 reads CASSQSPGGTQCF. CDR3 DNA: TGTGCCAGCAGCCAATCCCCGGGCGGGACCCAGTGCTTC.

This clonotype has ten or more counts. CDR3 coding DNA: TGTGCCAGCAGTCCCCAGACAGGAATGAACACTGAAGCTTTCTTT. Its translation: CASSPQTGMNTEAFF. J is TRBJ1-1 and V is TRBV12-3 or TRBV12-4; possibly TRBD1 for D (6 bases). V shed 5 bases and J shed 0 bases, with 13 bases lying between them. The CDR3 has 15 amino acids.

This clonotype has only a few counts. V and J are TRBV6-1 and TRBJ2-1, with TRBD2 identical over 9 bases. Losses at the gene ends were 5 bases for V and 5 bases for J; bases not matched to a gene: 7. Looked up from germline, CDR1 is MNHNS and CDR2 is SASEGT. CDR3 size: 15 residues. The CDR3 loop reads CASSQIAGANNEQFF. CDR3 bases: TGTGCCAGCAGTCAGATAGCGGGAGCAAACAATGAGCAGTTCTTC.

The chain employs TRBV27 and TRBJ2-1, with 8 positions matching TRBD2. The better agreement between TRBJ2-7 and the DNA end casts doubt on the J call. CDR1 MNHEY and CDR2 SMNVEV come from the germline V gene (reference sequence). The CDR3 extends over 16 amino acids. The CDR3: CASSLSLRGGSYEQYF. The CDR3 nucleotides are TGTGCCAGCAGCCTGTCCCTTCGGGGGGGGAGCTACGAGCAGTACTTC.

The genes are TRBV6-1 and TRBJ1-4; the D is unclear. Germline CDR1 MNHNS, CDR2 SASEGT. V was cut by 2 bases and J by 8 bases, with 12 bases left in between. The CDR3 loop spans 14 amino acids. CDR3 amino acids: CASSENGMREKLFF. DNA for the CDR3: TGTGCCAGCAGTGAAAATGGGATGAGGGAAAAACTGTTTTTT.

The chain is built from TRBV6-1 and TRBJ2-4; weak D call: TRBD1 (7 bases). The DNA end is more similar to TRBJ2-5, so the J call may be wrong. Per germline, CDR1 MNHNS and CDR2 SASEGT. This CDR3 comprises 14 residues. The CDR3 nucleotides are TGTGCCAGTCAGGGGGGCGGGGCCAAAAAGACCCAGTACTTC. Translating it yields CASQGGGAKKTQYF.

This rearrangement joins TRBV10-1 to TRBJ2-1; 8 bases are shared with TRBD2. The J call may be in error: the DNA end matches TRBJ2-5 better. Germline V gene lookup returns CDR1 WNHNN and CDR2 SYGVQD (reference sequence). CDR3 size: 14 residues. The CDR3 here is CAGSGGRDRGIQYF. CDR3 in DNA: TGCGCGGGCAGCGGGGGCCGGGACCGAGGGATCCAGTACTTC.

This clonotype was counted only a few times. The rearrangement links TRBV7-6 to TRBJ2-5, with TRBD2 matching 9 bases. Germline V gene data show CDR1 as SGHVS and CDR2 as FNYEAQ. The CDR3 is made up of 14 amino acids. V lost 5 bases, J lost 5 bases, and 6 bases stayed unmatched. The CDR3 here is CASSETSGWETQYF. The CDR3 coding sequence is TGTGCCAGCAGCGAGACTAGCGGATGGGAGACCCAGTACTTC.

The chain links TRBV6-1 to TRBJ1-1; TRBD1 aligns across 10 bases. Germline CDR1 reads MNHNS; CDR2 reads SASEGT. With 6 bases clipped from V and 5 bases from J, the junction kept 18 bases outside the gene matches. This CDR3 spans 18 amino acids. The CDR3 DNA follows: TGTGCCAGCAGAGAACTCCCGGGACAGGGGCCGTCTGGGACTGAAGCTTTCTTT. It specifies CASRELPGQGPSGTEAFF.

The V gene is TRBV7-2, the J gene TRBJ2-3; D might be TRBD2 (6 bases). This CDR3 region has 14 residues. CDR1 is SGHTA, CDR2 FQGNSA, per germline. The CDR3 spells CAGSGSGDLDTQYF. The DNA of the CDR3 is TGTGCGGGCAGCGGGTCCGGCGACCTAGATACGCAGTATTTT.

The chain joins TRBV6-5 to TRBJ2-2; TRBD2 matches 11 bases. CDR3 size: 16 residues. With V trimmed by 2 bases and J by 4 bases, 3 bases remained unmatched. Per germline, CDR1 MNHEY and CDR2 SVGAGI. CDR3 nucleotide sequence: TGTGCCAGCAGTTACAGTACTAGCGGGAGCACCGGGGAGCTGTTTTTT. Translating it yields CASSYSTSGSTGELFF.

The sample holds a few counts of this clonotype. The rearrangement links TRBV6-1 to TRBJ2-1; D gene uncertain. Per the germline V gene, CDR1 is MNHNS and CDR2 is SASEGT. This CDR3 contains 17 residues. With 2 bases removed from V and 2 bases from J, the gap between germline ends came to 16 bases. CDR3 nucleotide sequence: TGTGCCAGCAGTGAAATCCGCGGCTACCTTACCTACAATGAGCAGTTCTTC. Protein: CASSEIRGYLTYNEQFF.

Of note for this clonotype: The junction differs from germline at one of its ends, possibly a read error. This chain uses TRBV4-1 with TRBJ2-5; the D gene is possibly TRBD2 (6 bases). Germline V lookup: CDR1 MGHRA, CDR2 YSYEKL. The CDR3 extends over 15 amino acids. CDR3 amino acids: CASSQDPGLLSRKNF. CDR3 DNA sequence: TGCGCCAGCAGCCAAGATCCGGGACTCCTCTCCCGGAAGAACTTC.

The chain employs TRBV6-1 and TRBJ2-5, with 7 bases lining up with TRBD2. With the DNA end fitting TRBJ2-7 better, the J assignment may be wrong. Germline V lookup: CDR1 MNHNS, CDR2 SASEGT. The CDR3 spans 14 residues. The CDR3 here is CASSPRDGRNEQYF. The CDR3 coding sequence is TGTGCCAGCAGTCCCCGGGACGGGAGGAACGAGCAGTACTTC.

This chain connects TRBV6-1 to TRBJ2-1; 9 nucleotides align to TRBD1. Gene TRBJ2-7 matches the end of the DNA better, so the J call may be wrong. CDR1 is MNHNS and CDR2 is SASEGT in the germline V gene. CDR3 length: 16 amino acids. The CDR3: CASRPSTGGASYEQYF. As DNA, the CDR3 is TGTGCCAGCAGACCGTCAACAGGGGGCGCTTCCTACGAGCAGTACTTC.

This clonotype appeared a few times. The V gene is TRBV10-1, the J gene TRBJ2-5; D is uncertain. The V and J ends lost 7 bases and 2 bases respectively, with 14 bases between them. This CDR3 spans 14 amino acids. CDR1 and CDR2 (germline): WNHNN, SYGVQD (reference sequence). CDR3 nucleotides: TGCGCCAGCATTCTCCCCAGCCATCAAGAGACCCAGTACTTC. Its translation: CASILPSHQETQYF.